This passage covers 28 T cell receptor beta chains from one sample sequenced in a study of identifying expanded T cells in peripheral blood (dated by TCRdb to between 2019 and 2020). The method was the immunoSEQ multiplex PCR assay. TCRdb mirrors the immuneACCESS table, restricted to in-frame sequences. Some clones are absent from its copies; in checked studies, under half trace to an unresolved V gene, and the reason for the others is unknown. The sample includes about 130,000 clones, with 86% observed a single time. The top ten clones comprise 7.5% to 8.5% of the sample. Sequencing was performed on blood. The receptors originated from a person aged 18-70 years in good health.

The genes are TRBV7-9 and TRBJ2-1; 9 positions agree with TRBD1. J lost 6 bases, V lost 4 bases, and 4 bases had no gene match. CDR3 size: 14 residues. From germline, CDR1 is SEHNR and CDR2 FQNEAQ (reference sequence). The CDR3 sequence: CASSSPGQGNEQFF. The CDR3 region has the DNA TGTGCCAGCAGCTCCCCGGGACAGGGCAATGAGCAGTTCTTC.

The CDR3 DNA sequence: TGTGCCAGCAGCTTTCGGCGGGACACCTACAATGAGCAGTTCTTC. It codes for CASSFRRDTYNEQFF. V usage is TRBV7-9 and J usage is TRBJ2-1; D is possibly TRBD1 or TRBD2 (6 bases each). This CDR3 spans 15 amino acids. Trimming shortened V by 3 bases and J by 2 bases, and 11 bases separated the two germline ends. Germline CDR1 is SEHNR and CDR2 is FQNEAQ (reference sequence).

The chain is built from TRBV6-1 and TRBJ2-2, with TRBD2 matching over 10 bases. The CDR3 covers 14 residues. CDR1 and CDR2 (germline): MNHNS, SASEGT. V trimming: 10 bases; J trimming: 1 base; junction bases outside the gene matches: 3. This CDR3 is CATRLAGNTGELFF. In nucleotides, the CDR3 is TGTGCCACCCGACTAGCGGGGAACACCGGGGAGCTGTTTTTT.

This clone was seen a few times. The V gene is TRBV28, the J gene TRBJ2-4, with a possible D match to TRBD2 (7 bases). CDR3 size: 14 residues. Germline assignment: CDR1 MDHEN and CDR2 SYDVKM. Between the trimmed V and J ends, which lost 8 bases and 2 bases, there was a span of 13 bases. CDR3 loop: CASETGGPKNIQYF. The DNA for the CDR3 is TGTGCCAGCGAAACCGGGGGGCCCAAAAACATTCAGTACTTC. Full variable domain (missing parts from reference TRBV28 and TRBJ2-4): DVKVTQSSRYLVKRTGEKVFLECVQDMDHENMFWYRQDPGLGLRLIYFSYDVKMKEKGDIPEGYSVSREKKERFSLILESASTNQTSMYLCASETGGPKNIQYFGAGTRLSVL.

The chain is built from TRBV2 and TRBJ2-2; D perhaps matches TRBD2 (6 bases). The germline V gene encodes CDR1 SNHLY and CDR2 FYNNEI. Trimming took 6 bases from V and 5 from J, leaving 13 bases between them. The CDR3 spans 14 residues. DNA of the CDR3: TGTGCCAGCAGGGGGGGTATCTTAACCGGGGAGCTGTTTTTT. It codes for CASRGGILTGELFF.

V is TRBV30 and J is TRBJ1-2; the D is unclear. This CDR3 comprises 14 residues. V dropped 5 bases and J dropped 3 bases, with 16 bases sitting between them. Germline V CDR1 and CDR2: GTSNPN, SVGIG (reference sequence). CDR3 coding DNA: TGTGCCTGGTGGCGTCCCCTTCGGGACTATGGCTACACCTTC. It encodes CAWWRPLRDYGYTF. Full variable domain (rest looked up from reference TRBV30 and TRBJ1-2): SQTIHQWPATLVQPVGSPLSLECTVEGTSNPNLYWYRQAAGRGLQLLFYSVGIGQISSEVPQNLSASRPQDRQFILSSKKLLLSDSGFYLCAWWRPLRDYGYTFGSGTRLTVV.

The rearrangement links TRBV5-4 to TRBJ2-1; D is uncertain. The CDR3 has 15 residues. CDR1 SGHNT and CDR2 YYREEE come from the germline V gene (reference sequence). Trimming took 0 bases from V and 0 from J, leaving 7 bases between them. The CDR3 coding sequence is TGTGCCAGCAGCTTGGCGATGAGCTCCTACAATGAGCAGTTCTTC. It is translated as CASSLAMSSYNEQFF.

This clone was counted a few times. The genes are TRBV9 and TRBJ2-3, with D uncertain. The V end was cut by 0 bases, the J end by 2 bases, with 10 bases between. This CDR3 has 15 residues. Germline V gives CDR1 SGDLS, CDR2 YYNGEE. The CDR3 sequence: CASSVGGSNTDTQYF. For the CDR3, the DNA is TGTGCCAGCAGCGTAGGTGGTAGCAACACAGATACGCAGTATTTT. The complete variable domain, with remaining parts taken from reference TRBV9 and TRBJ2-3, reads DSGVTQTPKHLITATGQRVTLRCSPRSGDLSVYWYQQSLDQGLQFLIQYYNGEERAKGNILERFSAQQFPDLHSELNLSSLELGDSALYFCASSVGGSNTDTQYFGPGTRLTVL.

V is TRBV2 and J is TRBJ1-2; D is uncertain. This CDR3 has 13 residues. V was shortened by 3 bases and J by 8 bases, with 13 bases between the two germline ends. Germline V CDR1 and CDR2: SNHLY, FYNNEI. The CDR3 nucleotides read TGTGCCAGCAGTGAGTCCTGGTGGGAGGGCTACACCTTC. Its protein product is CASSESWWEGYTF.

The chain joins TRBV7-8 to TRBJ2-2, with D hard to call. CDR3 length: 15 residues. Germline CDR1 SGHVS, CDR2 FQNEAQ. Trimming cost V 5 bases and J 4 bases, with 14 bases left between them. Written as DNA, the CDR3 is TGTGCCAGCAGCCGGAACGAATTTCGCACCGGGGAGCTGTTTTTT. Its protein is CASSRNEFRTGELFF.

The V call is TRBV12-5, the J call TRBJ1-1; D unresolved. Trimming removed 1 base from V and 11 bases from J, with 14 bases in between. The CDR3 runs to 13 residues. CDR1 and CDR2 (germline): LGHNT, FRNRAP. This CDR3 is CASGLEPYQEAFF. The CDR3 region has the DNA TGTGCTAGTGGTTTGGAACCCTACCAGGAGGCTTTCTTT.

The rearrangement joins TRBV7-6 to TRBJ1-3; D unresolved. This CDR3 is built from 16 residues. The V end lost 4 bases, the J end lost 0 bases, and 13 bases lay between the germline ends. The germline V gene encodes CDR1 SGHVS and CDR2 FNYEAQ. CDR3 residues: CASSSMTRLSGNTIYF. CDR3 DNA sequence: TGTGCCAGCAGCTCGATGACACGGCTCTCTGGAAACACCATATATTTT.

This sequence joins TRBV29-1 and TRBJ2-4, with 7 bases identical to TRBD2. The J segment lost 3 bases and the V segment lost 4 bases, leaving 6 bases of the junction unmatched. Germline V CDR1 and CDR2: SQVTM, ANQGSEA. The CDR3 length is 14 residues. The CDR3 is CSVGEGLVKNIQYF. DNA of the CDR3: TGCAGCGTTGGGGAGGGGCTGGTCAAAAACATTCAGTACTTC.

There are a few counts of this clone. The chain employs TRBV19 and TRBJ1-1; 7 nucleotides line up with TRBD1. Germline CDR1 reads LNHDA; CDR2 reads SQIVND (reference sequence). This CDR3 is built from 14 residues. The V gene end was trimmed by 5 bases and the J gene end by 3 bases; junction bases not matched to a gene: 6. This chain's CDR3 is CASSPGTDDTEAFF. The DNA for the CDR3 is TGTGCCAGTAGTCCAGGGACAGACGACACTGAAGCTTTCTTT.

This clone appeared a few times. The chain joins TRBV28 to TRBJ2-2; tentatively, D is TRBD1 or TRBD2 (6 bases each). Germline CDR1 is MDHEN and CDR2 is SYDVKM. V shed 5 bases and J shed 5 bases, with 12 bases lying between them. The CDR3 is 14 residues long. Here the CDR3 DNA reads TGTGCCAGCAGTGTCCCGGGGGCGACCGGGGAGCTGTTTTTT. It yields the protein CASSVPGATGELFF.

This clone has only one observation. V usage is TRBV18 and J usage is TRBJ1-1; D is uncertain. Germline loops: CDR1 KGHSH, CDR2 LQKENI. Trimming stripped 0 bases from V and 1 base from J, with 9 bases between. This CDR3 region has 15 residues. CDR3 nucleotide sequence: TGTGCCAGCTCACCACCGGCAGTTCAGAACACTGAAGCTTTCTTT. Translating it yields CASSPPAVQNTEAFF.

This clone was found once. The V gene is TRBV7-2, the J gene TRBJ1-2; the D gene is possibly TRBD1 (5 bases). The germline V and J ends were trimmed by 5 bases and 6 bases, with 19 bases remaining between them. This CDR3 has 15 amino acids. Germline lookup yields CDR1 SGHTA and CDR2 FQGNSA. CDR3 amino acids: CASSLLGGAGDGYTF. The CDR3 DNA follows: TGTGCCAGCAGCCTCCTAGGAGGGGCGGGGGATGGCTACACCTTC.

V and J are TRBV2 and TRBJ1-2, with D maybe TRBD1 (5 bases). This CDR3 comprises 11 residues. V was trimmed by 6 bases and J by 7 bases, leaving 9 bases between them. Germline CDR1 is SNHLY and CDR2 is FYNNEI. The CDR3 bases are TGTGCCAGCAGCGGGGGTACTGGCTACACCTTC. This translates into CASSGGTGYTF. Full variable domain (rest looked up from reference TRBV2 and TRBJ1-2): EPEVTQTPSHQVTQMGQEVILRCVPISNHLYFYWYRQILGQKVEFLVSFYNNEISEKSEIFDDQFSVERPDGSNFTLKIRSTKLEDSAMYFCASSGGTGYTFGSGTRLTVV.

The V call is TRBV28, the J call TRBJ2-7; D gene ambiguous. CDR3 length: 14 residues. Germline V gene data show CDR1 as MDHEN and CDR2 as SYDVKM. The ends were cut back, 8 bases at V and 2 bases at J, with 16 bases in the middle. The CDR3 sequence: CASEDVRSTYEQYF. The DNA for the CDR3 is TGTGCCAGCGAAGACGTGCGGTCGACCTACGAGCAGTACTTC.

V usage is TRBV7-6 and J usage is TRBJ1-1; the D is unclear. Germline CDR1 SGHVS, CDR2 FNYEAQ. The CDR3 is 13 amino acids. With 2 bases removed from V and 3 bases from J, the gap between germline ends came to 7 bases. Here the CDR3 reads CASSLTFYTEAFF. The CDR3, as DNA: TGTGCCAGCAGCTTAACTTTCTACACTGAAGCTTTCTTT.

The chain joins TRBV7-9 to TRBJ1-1, with D hard to call. Trimming removed 3 bases from V and 1 base from J, with 6 bases in between. Germline values: CDR1 SEHNR, CDR2 FQNEAQ (reference sequence). The CDR3 consists of 13 residues. The CDR3 protein is CASSFVGNTEAFF. CDR3 coding DNA: TGTGCCAGCAGCTTTGTAGGGAACACTGAAGCTTTCTTT.

This rearrangement joins TRBV4-1 to TRBJ1-1, with no clear D. This CDR3 has 12 amino acids. The germline V gene encodes CDR1 MGHRA and CDR2 YSYEKL. V dropped 1 base and J dropped 5 bases, with 5 bases sitting between them. CDR3 loop: CASSQGNTEAFF. The CDR3 region has the DNA TGCGCCAGCAGCCAAGGGAATACTGAAGCTTTCTTT.

The chain joins TRBV19 to TRBJ1-5, with D perhaps TRBD1 (5 bases). Germline V lookup: CDR1 LNHDA, CDR2 SQIVND (reference sequence). V dropped 9 bases and J dropped 2 bases, with 14 bases sitting between them. The CDR3 has 14 residues. The CDR3 nucleotides are TGTGCCAGCACGAGGGGAAGCGGCAATCAGCCCCAGCATTTT. As protein: CASTRGSGNQPQHF.

The rearrangement links TRBV5-1 to TRBJ2-2; TRBD1 aligns across 9 bases. This CDR3 region has 16 residues. Losses at the gene ends were 0 bases for V and 3 bases for J; bases not matched to a gene: 3. Germline V lookup: CDR1 SGHRS, CDR2 YFSETQ. Here the CDR3 DNA reads TGCGCCAGCAGCTTGGCGAGGACAGGGGACACCGGGGAGCTGTTTTTT. Amino acids: CASSLARTGDTGELFF.

V and J are TRBV29-1 and TRBJ2-2; D unclear. Per germline, CDR1 SQVTM and CDR2 ANQGSEA. This CDR3 region has 12 residues. V lost 3 bases and J 5 bases, leaving 7 bases between the germline ends. The CDR3 DNA follows: TGCAGCGTTGATGGGGTTACCGGGGAGCTGTTTTTT. This encodes CSVDGVTGELFF.

The sample holds one count of this clone. This rearrangement joins TRBV28 to TRBJ2-1; 11 positions match TRBD2. V gave up 5 bases and J gave up 11 bases; unmatched junction bases: 11. Germline CDR1 MDHEN, CDR2 SYDVKM. The CDR3 is made up of 15 amino acids. The CDR3 is CASSVPGLAAVKQFF. As DNA, the CDR3 is TGTGCCAGCAGTGTACCGGGACTAGCGGCTGTCAAGCAGTTCTTC.

The chain carries TRBV7-2 and TRBJ2-7; 9 bases agree with TRBD1. Per the germline V gene, CDR1 is SGHTA and CDR2 is FQGNSA. The CDR3 extends over 15 amino acids. The trim removed 5 bases at V and 2 bases at J, leaving 7 bases unmatched. This CDR3 is CASSKDRGRTYEQYF. The CDR3 DNA reads TGTGCCAGCAGCAAGGACAGGGGACGGACCTACGAGCAGTACTTC.

The V call is TRBV5-8, the J call TRBJ2-6; no clear D. V dropped 0 bases and J dropped 0 bases, with 13 bases sitting between them. The CDR3 consists of 18 residues. Germline CDR1 is SGHTS and CDR2 is YDEGEE. The CDR3 sequence: CASSLGRILNSGANVLTF. CDR3 coding DNA: TGTGCCAGCAGCTTGGGCAGGATACTTAACTCTGGGGCCAACGTCCTGACTTTC.